This TCR beta chain was documented in a study of vaccination effects on CD4 cells after COVID-19. Study overall: Post-vaccine draws lagged the second dose by a median of 72 days.

Antigen-specific CD4+ T cell clonotypes were called by their expansion after viral peptide-pool culture in ViraFEST. Scientists isolated CD4+ T cells after an approximately ten-day culture period ended. Participants were vaccinated with two doses of either the BNT162b2 or mRNA-1273 vaccine. This CDR3 has 15 amino acids. Looked up from germline, CDR1 is MNHNS and CDR2 is SASEGT. V was cut by 2 bases and J by 9 bases, with 20 bases left in between. Of note for this clone: Antigen: not known.

Sequencing used immunoSEQ multiplex PCR; TCRdb keeps in-frame clones, though not all of them. Among 20,000 to 25,000 clones listed, roughly three quarters were seen once. The source was CD4+ T cells from PBMCs cultured with HCoV-229E spike peptides, collected after COVID-19 vaccination. This chain joins TRBV6-1 and TRBJ2-7; no firm D call. This TCR was sampled from a human donor who received a COVID-19 vaccine. The CDR3 protein is CASSEQEGGSSVQYF. Written as DNA, the CDR3 is TGTGCCAGCAGTGAACAGGAAGGTGGTAGTTCGGTGCAGTACTTC.